Below, 18 T cell receptor beta chains from the same sample are listed, as sequenced in a study of cytomegalovirus exposure and HLA in healthy donors. Both 60 Vbeta primers and 13 Jbeta primers went into the PCR. Data came from immunoSEQ multiplex PCR; TCRdb stores just in-frame clones and leaves some out. The sample has some 160,000 clones; roughly 80% are singletons. The sample was PBMCs. Source of these receptors: a male donor in good health and CMV-seropositive.

A note on this clone: One end of the junction varies from germline; a read error may be responsible. At the DNA level, this CDR3 is encoded by other sequences in the same sample as well. Here the CDR3 reads CASSQDRDSLYGYTF. The CDR3 DNA reads TGCGCCAGCAGTCAAGACCGGGACAGCCTCTATGGCTACACCTTC. The chain recombines TRBV4-3 with TRBJ1-2, with 7 bases lining up with TRBD1. This CDR3 contains 15 residues. Germline CDR1 is LGHNA and CDR2 is YSLEER.

The CDR3 here is CASQKRTGHHEQFF. Here the CDR3 DNA reads TGTGCCAGCCAGAAAAGGACAGGGCACCATGAGCAGTTCTTC. The chain is built from TRBV5-6 and TRBJ2-1; 8 bases align to TRBD1. The CDR3 runs 14 residues. Germline-derived CDR1 and CDR2 are SGHDT and YYEEEE. V dropped 7 bases and J dropped 8; count of bases not matched to a gene: 11.

This chain connects TRBV18 to TRBJ2-3; 7 nucleotides agree with TRBD1. V gave up 3 bases and J gave up 3 bases; unmatched junction bases: 6. The germline CDR1 and CDR2 sequences are KGHSH and LQKENI. The CDR3 has 15 residues. The CDR3 sequence is CASSPQGVWTDTQYF. In DNA form, the CDR3 reads TGTGCCAGCTCACCTCAGGGGGTATGGACAGATACGCAGTATTTT.

The CDR3 bases are TGTGCCAGCTCACCTGGCCAGGGTCGGGACAATGAGCAGTTCTTC. Protein product: CASSPGQGRDNEQFF. The V and J genes are TRBV18 and TRBJ2-1, with D possibly matching TRBD1 (5 bases). Looked up from germline, CDR1 is KGHSH and CDR2 is LQKENI. V was shortened by 3 bases and J by 5 bases, with 14 bases between the two germline ends. The CDR3 sequence is 15 residues long.

This chain links TRBV7-9 with TRBJ1-6; TRBD1 matches at 10 bases. The CDR3 totals 16 residues. CDR1 and CDR2 from the germline V gene are SEHNR and FQNEAQ (reference sequence). After removal of 5 bases from V and 8 bases from J, the junction contained 9 bases not matched to a gene. This chain's CDR3 is CASSVAGTGVDSPLHF. DNA of the CDR3: TGTGCCAGCAGCGTTGCCGGGACAGGGGTCGATTCACCCCTCCACTTT.

The chain employs TRBV6-5 and TRBJ2-1, with D perhaps matching TRBD1 (6 bases). There are 15 residues in the CDR3. Trimming cost V 0 bases and J 7 bases, with 13 bases left between them. The germline V gene has CDR1 MNHEY and CDR2 SVGAGI. In DNA form, the CDR3 reads TGTGCCAGCAGTTACTCGAACAGGGCAAATAATGAGCAGTTCTTC. Translation gives CASSYSNRANNEQFF.

In this sample, this clone turned up once. The rearrangement joins TRBV15 to TRBJ1-2; TRBD1 agrees at 7 bases. CDR1 LNHNV and CDR2 YYDKDF come from the germline V gene (reference sequence). V lost 5 bases, J lost 7 bases, and 10 bases stayed unmatched. The CDR3 length is 14 residues. In DNA, the CDR3 is TGTGCCACCAGCGGTCAGGGGGTGACTGGTGGCTACACCTTC. As protein: CATSGQGVTGGYTF.

The V call is TRBV7-2, the J call TRBJ2-7; a weak D match, TRBD1 (6 bases). Trimming left V 3 bases short and J 4 bases short, with 13 bases between. CDR3 length: 14 amino acids. CDR1 and CDR2 (germline): SGHTA, FQGNSA. The CDR3 loop reads CASSFTRGLYEQYF. In DNA, the CDR3 is TGTGCCAGCAGCTTCACCAGGGGTTTATACGAGCAGTACTTC.

This chain joins TRBV10-2 and TRBJ1-2; D remains unclear. Germline lookup yields CDR1 WSHSY and CDR2 SAAADI. The ends were cut back, 4 bases at V and 8 bases at J, with 14 bases in the middle. The CDR3 extends over 13 amino acids. CDR3 loop: CASSVGGSNGYTF. The CDR3 coding sequence is TGCGCCAGCAGTGTGGGTGGGAGTAACGGCTACACCTTC.

V gene TRBV7-8 combines with J gene TRBJ1-1; D is ambiguous. Per the germline V gene, CDR1 is SGHVS and CDR2 is FQNEAQ. The CDR3 runs to 17 residues. Between the trimmed V and J ends, which lost 2 bases and 4 bases, there was a span of 20 bases. CDR3 nucleotide sequence: TGTGCCAGCAGCTTATCATGGAGGGAGGGAGGAAGCACTGAAGCTTTCTTT. This sequence encodes CASSLSWREGGSTEAFF. Variable domain in full (rest from reference TRBV7-8 and TRBJ1-1): GAGVSQSPRYKVAKRGQDVALRCDPISGHVSLFWYQQALGQGPEFLTYFQNEAQLDKSGLPSDRFFAERPEGSVSTLKIQRTQQEDSAVYLCASSLSWREGGSTEAFFGQGTRLTVV.

The chain has TRBV4-3 and TRBJ1-5; D is possibly TRBD1 (6 bases). V was pared by 0 bases and J by 2 bases, with 11 bases between. Germline CDR1 and CDR2: LGHNA and YSLEER. The length of the CDR3 is 16 residues. The CDR3 nucleotides read TGCGCCAGCAGCCAAGATGTGGGGGCCGGCAATCAGCCCCAGCATTTT. Residues: CASSQDVGAGNQPQHF.

The chain recombines TRBV19 with TRBJ1-1; the D gene is possibly TRBD1 (5 bases). Germline values: CDR1 LNHDA, CDR2 SQIVND (reference sequence). This CDR3 has 13 residues. Trimming took off 4 bases at V and 4 bases at J, with 10 bases between the two ends. CDR3 sequence reads: CASSRGGSTEAFF. CDR3 coding DNA: TGTGCCAGTAGTAGGGGCGGGAGCACTGAAGCTTTCTTT.

The chain recombines TRBV4-3 with TRBJ1-1; 11 bases match TRBD1. Trimming at V came to 4 bases and at J to 6 bases, leaving 4 bases not matched to a gene. In germline, CDR1 is LGHNA, CDR2 YSLEER. This CDR3 comprises 14 residues. CDR3 coding DNA: TGCGCCAGCAGCCGCGGACAGGGGGCCGCTGAAGCTTTCTTT. Residues: CASSRGQGAAEAFF.

This clone was counted a single time. The chain has TRBV7-2 and TRBJ2-7, with 9 bases fitting TRBD2. The CDR3 is 18 amino acids. CDR1 and CDR2 from the germline V gene are SGHTA and FQGNSA. The trim removed 3 bases at V and 3 bases at J, leaving 15 bases unmatched. The CDR3 reads CASSFKAGGPSEVYEQYF. CDR3 in DNA: TGTGCCAGCAGCTTTAAGGCGGGAGGGCCCTCGGAGGTCTACGAGCAGTACTTC.

This rearrangement joins TRBV4-3 to TRBJ2-5; a possible D gene is TRBD2 (6 bases). This CDR3 has 15 amino acids. V lost 1 base, J lost 3 bases, and 12 bases lay in between. The germline gives CDR1 LGHNA, CDR2 YSLEER. CDR3 DNA sequence: TGCGCCAGCAGCCAAGGTGGGACTTTCGAAGAGACCCAGTACTTC. Its protein product is CASSQGGTFEETQYF.

This chain links TRBV9 with TRBJ1-4; D unclear. The CDR3 has 13 residues. Trimming stripped 0 bases from V and 8 bases from J, with 8 bases between. Germline V CDR1 and CDR2: SGDLS, YYNGEE. The CDR3 is CASSVVPSEKLFF. In DNA form, the CDR3 reads TGTGCCAGCAGCGTAGTCCCTTCCGAAAAACTGTTTTTT.

The V and J genes are TRBV10-3 and TRBJ2-7; a possible D gene is TRBD2 (6 bases). V was pared by 2 bases and J by 1 base, with 9 bases between. Germline values: CDR1 ENHRY, CDR2 SYGVKD. The CDR3 contains 14 residues. This CDR3 reads CAISEQRASYEQYF. The CDR3, as DNA: TGTGCCATCAGTGAGCAGCGGGCGTCCTACGAGCAGTACTTC.

The chain uses TRBV9 and TRBJ2-1; D remains ambiguous. The germline gives CDR1 SGDLS, CDR2 YYNGEE. CDR3 size: 16 residues. V was trimmed by 0 bases and J by 4 bases, leaving 14 bases between them. CDR3 sequence (DNA): TGTGCCAGCAGCGTAGTGGCTGGCCCCCCATACAATGAGCAGTTCTTC. Amino acid sequence: CASSVVAGPPYNEQFF. The full variable domain, in which reference TRBV9 and TRBJ2-1 provide the parts outside the CDR3, is DSGVTQTPKHLITATGQRVTLRCSPRSGDLSVYWYQQSLDQGLQFLIQYYNGEERAKGNILERFSAQQFPDLHSELNLSSLELGDSALYFCASSVVAGPPYNEQFFGPGTRLTVL.